Below, 19 T cell receptor beta chains from the same sample are listed, as sequenced in a study of regulatory dendritic cells for organ transplantation. Measured with immunoSEQ multiplex PCR; TCRdb has only the in-frame clones, and not every one. The table has some 13,000 clones, roughly 73% seen once. The antigens of these receptors remain unknown. CFSE-labeled sorted T cells met regulatory or mature dendritic cells for about five days. The sample consisted of naive CD8+ T cells from blood cultured with regulatory dendritic cells. Subset: CD45RA+ naive T cells. The receptors originated from a human donor in good health.

The chain has TRBV27 and TRBJ2-1; 7 bases fit TRBD2. This CDR3 region has 15 residues. CDR1 MNHEY and CDR2 SMNVEV come from the germline V gene (reference sequence). V gave up 3 bases and J gave up 2 bases; unmatched junction bases: 4. The CDR3 spells CASSFLGGTYNEQFF. The CDR3 nucleotides read TGTGCCAGCAGTTTTTTGGGGGGGACCTACAATGAGCAGTTCTTC.

This rearrangement joins TRBV4-1 to TRBJ1-1, with a possible D match to TRBD1 (6 bases). This CDR3 is built from 17 residues. Between the trimmed V and J ends, which lost 0 bases and 13 bases, there was a span of 27 bases. The germline V gene encodes CDR1 MGHRA and CDR2 YSYEKL. The CDR3 here is CASSQDQTSGVGWIGFF. As DNA, the CDR3 is TGCGCCAGCAGCCAAGATCAAACCTCAGGGGTGGGGTGGATTGGTTTCTTT.

The chain uses TRBV4-3 and TRBJ1-5, with 7 bases matching TRBD1. Trimming took 0 bases from V and 6 from J; bases not matched to a gene: 8. The CDR3 has 16 amino acids. CDR1 and CDR2 (germline): LGHNA, YSLEER. CDR3 nucleotides: TGCGCCAGCAGCCAAGAAGATGACAGGGAGGTTCAGCCCCAGCATTTT. Protein sequence: CASSQEDDREVQPQHF.

This clone was seen a handful of times. The chain uses TRBV7-9 and TRBJ2-1; a weak D match, TRBD1 (6 bases). The CDR3 consists of 14 residues. The ends were cut back, 4 bases at V and 5 bases at J, with 12 bases in the middle. The germline V gene has CDR1 SEHNR and CDR2 FQNEAQ (reference sequence). CDR3 loop: CASSSHGQHNEQFF. CDR3 DNA: TGTGCCAGCAGCTCCCACGGACAGCACAATGAGCAGTTCTTC.

The V call is TRBV7-8, the J call TRBJ2-7, with a possible D match to TRBD2 (6 bases). Germline CDR1 reads SGHVS; CDR2 reads FQNEAQ. The CDR3 covers 13 residues. V dropped 3 bases and J dropped 6 bases, with 12 bases sitting between them. This chain's CDR3 is CASSFGPGGEQYF. The DNA of the CDR3 is TGTGCCAGCAGCTTTGGCCCCGGGGGCGAGCAGTACTTC. The whole variable domain, filled in from reference TRBV7-8 and TRBJ2-7, reads GAGVSQSPRYKVAKRGQDVALRCDPISGHVSLFWYQQALGQGPEFLTYFQNEAQLDKSGLPSDRFFAERPEGSVSTLKIQRTQQEDSAVYLCASSFGPGGEQYFGPGTRLTVT.

This clone was counted once. The chain uses TRBV5-4 and TRBJ1-2, with 8 bases identical to TRBD1. Per germline, CDR1 SGHNT and CDR2 YYREEE (reference sequence). With 6 bases clipped from V and 4 bases from J, the junction kept 17 bases outside the gene matches. This CDR3 has 17 residues. In nucleotides, the CDR3 is TGTGCCAGCAACGGAGGGACAGGTGCCCCTCACTTCTATGGCTACACCTTC. It specifies CASNGGTGAPHFYGYTF.

V and J are TRBV5-1 and TRBJ2-4; tentatively, D is TRBD2 (6 bases). The CDR3 runs to 15 residues. Germline V gene lookup returns CDR1 SGHRS and CDR2 YFSETQ. Trimming left V 1 base short and J 0 bases short, with 8 bases between. The DNA for the CDR3 is TGCGCCAGCAGCTTGACGGGGGTAGCCAAAAACATTCAGTACTTC. Translated: CASSLTGVAKNIQYF.

The gene calls are TRBV6-4 and TRBJ1-4, with a weak D call TRBD1 (6 bases). Between the trimmed V and J ends, which lost 5 bases and 0 bases, there was a span of 13 bases. Germline V CDR1 and CDR2: MRHNA, SNTAGT. CDR3 size: 16 residues. The chain's CDR3 is CASSRTQGPTNEKLFF. The CDR3 DNA is TGTGCCAGCAGTCGAACCCAGGGGCCAACTAATGAAAAACTGTTTTTT.

This chain joins TRBV6-6 and TRBJ2-3; 9 nucleotides align to TRBD2. Per germline, CDR1 MNHNY and CDR2 SVGAGI (reference sequence). The CDR3 consists of 15 residues. V dropped 3 bases and J dropped 0; count of bases not matched to a gene: 1. CDR3 sequence (DNA): TGTGCCAGCAGTTATAGCGGGGGTAGCACAGATACGCAGTATTTT. Amino acid sequence: CASSYSGGSTDTQYF.

V and J are TRBV7-6 and TRBJ2-2; tentative D call: TRBD1 (6 bases). Trimming took 6 bases from V and 0 from J, leaving 8 bases between them. Germline assignment: CDR1 SGHVS and CDR2 FNYEAQ. The CDR3 covers 14 residues. The CDR3 protein is CASRDSANTGELFF. DNA for the CDR3: TGTGCCAGCAGGGACAGCGCGAACACCGGGGAGCTGTTTTTT.

This clone was seen a single time. This chain connects TRBV5-6 to TRBJ1-2, with a weak D call TRBD1 (5 bases). CDR3 size: 15 residues. Germline V CDR1 and CDR2: SGHDT, YYEEEE. V lost 0 bases and J lost 0, with 9 bases in between. The CDR3 here is CASSLGRAANYGYTF. CDR3 DNA: TGTGCCAGCAGCTTGGGCAGGGCGGCTAACTATGGCTACACCTTC.

The chain has TRBV7-9 and TRBJ2-5; tentative D call: TRBD1 (6 bases). The CDR3 length is 15 residues. Germline CDR1 is SEHNR and CDR2 is FQNEAQ (reference sequence). V shed 6 bases and J shed 1 base, with 15 bases lying between them. This chain's CDR3 is CASRWTGTRQETQYF. The CDR3 nucleotides are TGTGCCAGCAGGTGGACCGGGACACGCCAAGAGACCCAGTACTTC.

V gene TRBV6-5 combines with J gene TRBJ1-1; TRBD1 is a possible D gene (5 bases). Germline V lookup: CDR1 MNHEY, CDR2 SVGAGI. V lost 4 bases and J lost 6, with 12 bases in between. This CDR3 region has 13 residues. DNA of the CDR3: TGTGCCAGCAGTTCGACAGAGTATTCTGAAGCTTTCTTT. This sequence encodes CASSSTEYSEAFF.

This chain uses TRBV7-6 with TRBJ2-3; 11 bases align to TRBD2. Germline trimming cut 4 bases from V and 5 bases from J; bases unmatched to any gene: 8. This CDR3 comprises 16 residues. Germline V gene lookup returns CDR1 SGHVS and CDR2 FNYEAQ. CDR3 nucleotides: TGTGCCAGCAGCTGGGTTAGCGGGGGGGCTTTAGATACGCAGTATTTT. Protein sequence: CASSWVSGGALDTQYF.

The chain employs TRBV5-5 and TRBJ1-5, with D possibly TRBD1 on 5 matching bases. V dropped 4 bases and J dropped 8 bases, with 10 bases sitting between them. Germline lookup yields CDR1 SGHKS and CDR2 YYEKEE (reference sequence). CDR3 length: 12 residues. The CDR3 spells CASSAGGEPQHF. The CDR3 nucleotides are TGTGCCAGCAGCGCGGGGGGTGAGCCCCAGCATTTT.

The rearrangement uses TRBV5-5 and TRBJ2-3; 14 bases line up with TRBD2. Germline CDR1 SGHKS, CDR2 YYEKEE (reference sequence). The V and J ends lost 0 bases and 3 bases, in that order; junction bases with no gene match: 6. The CDR3 loop spans 18 amino acids. The CDR3 loop is CASSLAGLAGGWTDTQYF. CDR3 bases: TGTGCCAGCAGCTTGGCTGGACTAGCGGGGGGATGGACAGATACGCAGTATTTT.

This clone was picked up one time. The V and J genes are TRBV27 and TRBJ2-7; 10 positions match TRBD1. Germline values: CDR1 MNHEY, CDR2 SMNVEV (reference sequence). The CDR3 runs to 14 residues. After removal of 3 bases from V and 5 bases from J, the junction contained 4 bases not matched to a gene. CDR3 nucleotide sequence: TGTGCCAGCAGTTTGGGACAGGGGAGCGACGAGCAGTACTTC. It yields the protein CASSLGQGSDEQYF.

The chain is built from TRBV27 and TRBJ1-1; D remains unclear. Per the germline V gene, CDR1 is MNHEY and CDR2 is SMNVEV (reference sequence). Trimming took 2 bases from V and 1 from J, leaving 17 bases between them. The CDR3 loop spans 17 amino acids. CDR3 in amino acids: CASSLISTAGWNTEAFF. DNA for the CDR3: TGTGCCAGCAGTTTAATTTCAACGGCGGGTTGGAACACTGAAGCTTTCTTT.

Only a few counts were recorded for this clone. The chain has TRBV4-1 and TRBJ1-1; 7 bases match TRBD1. V was pared by 2 bases and J by 1 base, with 7 bases of the junction left unmatched. The CDR3 is made up of 16 amino acids. Germline V gene data show CDR1 as MGHRA and CDR2 as YSYEKL. This CDR3 is CASSQPETGTNTEAFF. The CDR3 nucleotides are TGCGCCAGCAGCCAACCCGAGACAGGGACGAACACTGAAGCTTTCTTT.